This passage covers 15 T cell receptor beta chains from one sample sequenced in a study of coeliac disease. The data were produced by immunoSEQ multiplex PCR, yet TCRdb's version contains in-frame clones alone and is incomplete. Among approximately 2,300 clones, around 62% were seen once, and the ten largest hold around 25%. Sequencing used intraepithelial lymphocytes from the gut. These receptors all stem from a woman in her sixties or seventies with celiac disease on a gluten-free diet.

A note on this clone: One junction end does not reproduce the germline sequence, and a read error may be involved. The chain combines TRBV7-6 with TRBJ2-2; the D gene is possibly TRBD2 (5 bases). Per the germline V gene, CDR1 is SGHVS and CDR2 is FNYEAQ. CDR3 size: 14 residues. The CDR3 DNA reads TGTGCTAGCAGCCCCGGACTGAACACCGGGGAGCTGTTTTTT. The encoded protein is CASSPGLNTGELFF.

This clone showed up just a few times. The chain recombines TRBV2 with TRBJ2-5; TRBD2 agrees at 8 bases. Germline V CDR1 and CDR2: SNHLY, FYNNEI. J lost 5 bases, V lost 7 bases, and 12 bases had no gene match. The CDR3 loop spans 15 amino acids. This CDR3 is CASTFIAGSVETQYF. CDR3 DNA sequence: TGTGCCAGCACCTTTATAGCGGGGTCAGTTGAGACCCAGTACTTC.

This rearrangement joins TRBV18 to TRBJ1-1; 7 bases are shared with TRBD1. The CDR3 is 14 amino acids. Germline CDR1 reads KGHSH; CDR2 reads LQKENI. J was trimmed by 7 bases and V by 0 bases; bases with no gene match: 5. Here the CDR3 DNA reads TGTGCCAGCTCACCACCCGCCAGGGGGTTTGAAGCTTTCTTT. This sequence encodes CASSPPARGFEAFF.

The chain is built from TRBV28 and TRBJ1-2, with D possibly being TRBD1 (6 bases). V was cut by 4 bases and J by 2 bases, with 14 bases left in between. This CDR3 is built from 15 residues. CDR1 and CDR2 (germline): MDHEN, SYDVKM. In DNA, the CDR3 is TGTGCCAGCAGTTGGGGGGGACAAACCAACTATGGCTACACCTTC. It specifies CASSWGGQTNYGYTF.

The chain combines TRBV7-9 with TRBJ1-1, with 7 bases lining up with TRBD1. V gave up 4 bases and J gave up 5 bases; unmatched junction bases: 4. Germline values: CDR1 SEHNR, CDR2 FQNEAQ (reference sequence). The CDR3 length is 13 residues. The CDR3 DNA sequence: TGTGCCAGCAGCTCCACAGGGGAGACTGAAGCTTTCTTT. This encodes CASSSTGETEAFF. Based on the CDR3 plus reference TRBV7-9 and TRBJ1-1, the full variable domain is DTGVSQNPRHKITKRGQNVTFRCDPISEHNRLYWYRQTLGQGPEFLTYFQNEAQLEKSRLLSDRFSAERPKGSFSTLEIQRTEQGDSAMYLCASSSTGETEAFFGQGTRLTVV.

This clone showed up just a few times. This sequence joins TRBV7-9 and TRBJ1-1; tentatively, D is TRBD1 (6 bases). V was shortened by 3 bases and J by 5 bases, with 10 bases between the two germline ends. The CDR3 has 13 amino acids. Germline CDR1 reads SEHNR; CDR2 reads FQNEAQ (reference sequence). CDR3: CASSLGGRTEAFF. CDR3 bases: TGTGCCAGCAGCTTGGGGGGGCGGACTGAAGCTTTCTTT.

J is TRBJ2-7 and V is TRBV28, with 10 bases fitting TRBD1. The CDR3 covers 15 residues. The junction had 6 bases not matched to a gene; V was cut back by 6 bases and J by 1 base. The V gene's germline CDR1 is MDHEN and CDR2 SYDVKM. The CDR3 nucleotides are TGTGCCAGCAGGCCGACAGGGGGCATGTCCTACGAGCAGTACTTC. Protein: CASRPTGGMSYEQYF.

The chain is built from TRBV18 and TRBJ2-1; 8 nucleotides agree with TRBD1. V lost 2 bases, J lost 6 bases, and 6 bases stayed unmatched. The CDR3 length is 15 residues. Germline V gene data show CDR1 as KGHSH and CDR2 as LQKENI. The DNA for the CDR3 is TGTGCCAGCTCACCAAGGCAGGGGGCTCTCAATGAGCAGTTCTTC. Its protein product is CASSPRQGALNEQFF.

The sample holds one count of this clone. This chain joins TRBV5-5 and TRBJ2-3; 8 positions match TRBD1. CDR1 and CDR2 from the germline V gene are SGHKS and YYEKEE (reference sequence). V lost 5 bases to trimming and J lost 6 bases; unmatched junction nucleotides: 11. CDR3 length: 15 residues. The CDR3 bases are TGTGCCAGCAGTCAGATAGGGACAGGCAAGGATACGCAGTATTTT. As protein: CASSQIGTGKDTQYF.

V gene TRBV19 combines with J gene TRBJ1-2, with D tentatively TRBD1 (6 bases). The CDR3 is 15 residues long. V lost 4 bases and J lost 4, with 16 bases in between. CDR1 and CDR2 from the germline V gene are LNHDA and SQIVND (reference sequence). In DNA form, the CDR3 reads TGTGCCAGTAGTACGGGGAGGGGGAGTCTCTATGGCTACACCTTC. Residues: CASSTGRGSLYGYTF.

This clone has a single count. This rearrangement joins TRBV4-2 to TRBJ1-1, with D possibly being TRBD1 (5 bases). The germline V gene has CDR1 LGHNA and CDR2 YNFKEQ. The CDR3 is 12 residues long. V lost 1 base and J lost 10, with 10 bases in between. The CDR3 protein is CASSQGAGRAFF. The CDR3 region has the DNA TGTGCCAGCAGCCAAGGGGCGGGACGAGCTTTCTTT.

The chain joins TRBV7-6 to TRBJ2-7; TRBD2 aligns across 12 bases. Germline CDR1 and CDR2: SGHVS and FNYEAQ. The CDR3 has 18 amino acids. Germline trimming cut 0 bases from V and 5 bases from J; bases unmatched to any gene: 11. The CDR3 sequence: CASSLALITSGGPNEQYF. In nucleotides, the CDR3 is TGTGCCAGCAGCTTAGCCCTCATCACTAGCGGGGGGCCCAACGAGCAGTACTTC. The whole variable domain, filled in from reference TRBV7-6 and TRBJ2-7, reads GAGVSQSPRYKVTKRGQDVALRCDPISGHVSLYWYRQALGQGPEFLTYFNYEAQQDKSGLPNDRFSAERPEGSISTLTIQRTEQRDSAMYRCASSLALITSGGPNEQYFGPGTRLTVT.

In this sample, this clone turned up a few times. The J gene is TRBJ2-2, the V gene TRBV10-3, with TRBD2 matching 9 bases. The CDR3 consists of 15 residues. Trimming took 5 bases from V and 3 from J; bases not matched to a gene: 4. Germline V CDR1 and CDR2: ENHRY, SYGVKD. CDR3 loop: CAISNQREDTGELFF. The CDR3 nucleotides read TGTGCCATCAGTAATCAGCGGGAGGACACCGGGGAGCTGTTTTTT.

The CDR3 DNA sequence: TGTGCCAGCGGCGGGCGGACTAGCGGGAGAGGGGATGAGCAGTTCTTC. The encoded protein is CASGGRTSGRGDEQFF. The rearrangement joins TRBV11-2 to TRBJ2-1, with 13 bases that match TRBD2. V lost 8 bases, J lost 8 bases, and 12 bases stayed unmatched. Germline loops: CDR1 SGHAT, CDR2 FQNNGV. The CDR3 has 16 residues.

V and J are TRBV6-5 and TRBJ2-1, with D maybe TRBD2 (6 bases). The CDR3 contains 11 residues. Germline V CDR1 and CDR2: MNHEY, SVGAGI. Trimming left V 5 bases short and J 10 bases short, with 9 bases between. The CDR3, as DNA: TGTGCCAGCAGTCCTGGGGGGGAGCAGTTCTTC. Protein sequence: CASSPGGEQFF.